This T cell receptor (beta chain) was identified in a study of shared clonotypes between healthy human individuals. Study information: Donors had three CD4 naive, three CD4 memory, two CD8 naive and one CD8 memory plate apiece. Findings and caveats of the study: Non-shared clonotypes were found to have lower generation probabilities than the clonotypes that were shared by all four of the sorted-subset donors.

Remarks on this clone: Its antigen remains unknown.

Investigators spread the genomic DNA of each subset evenly over several immunoSEQ plates. Sequencing used immunoSEQ multiplex PCR; TCRdb keeps in-frame clones, though not all of them. The repertoire consists of hundreds of thousands of clones, with 74% occurring once and the leading ten covering 1.5% to 2%. This CDR3 contains 14 residues. Germline V gene lookup returns CDR1 SQVTM and CDR2 ANQGSEA. V was clipped by 3 bases and J by 7 bases, with 16 bases between them. Sequenced sample: memory CD4+ T cells sorted from blood. This sample's subset: CD45RA-negative fraction. The rearrangement uses TRBV29-1 and TRBJ2-1, with D possibly matching TRBD2 (5 bases). This clonotype was obtained from a young woman in good health. The chain's CDR3 is CSVDIGLHRNEQFF. CDR3 bases: TGCAGCGTTGATATTGGACTGCACCGGAATGAGCAGTTCTTC.